These T cell receptor beta chains were read from a single sample in a study of human versus mouse CDR3 diversity and MHC coevolution. Sequencing was performed with immunoSEQ multiplex PCR; in TCRdb, only in-frame clones are kept and a portion is missing. The table has roughly 80,000 clones, 90% to 95% seen once. Sequencing input: naive CD4+ T cells from blood. The receptors were gathered from a person aged 25 to 75 in good health. Each CDR3 is given with its conserved first and last residue. D genes are given only for firm matches. The listing skips clone size in some rows; elsewhere it reads once, few, many or a size class.

size | D | J | V | DNA | CDR3
- | TRBD1 | TRBJ2-7 | TRBV18 | TGTGCCAGCTCACCCGGGACAGGGAGCTCCTACGAGCAGTACTTC | CASSPGTGSSYEQYF
- | TRBD1 | TRBJ1-5 | TRBV19 | TGTGCCAGTAGTCCCGGGACAGGGGTAGGTCAGCCCCAGCATTTT | CASSPGTGVGQPQHF
- | TRBD2 | TRBJ2-7 | TRBV18 | TGTGCCAGCCAAAGGGAGGGTTTTGGCGAGCAGTACTTC | CASQREGFGEQYF
- | TRBD2 | TRBJ2-1 | TRBV10-3 | TGTGCCATCAGTGAATATCAACTAGCGGGGGCGATCAATGAGCAGTTCTTC | CAISEYQLAGAINEQFF
- | - | TRBJ2-7 | TRBV7-2 | TGTGCCAGCAGCCCAGGGTCCATCACCCACTACGAGCAGTACTTC | CASSPGSITHYEQYF
once | TRBD1 | TRBJ2-7 | TRBV4-3 | TGCGCCAGCAGCCAAAGTGTAGAGAGACAGGGGGCTCACGAGCAGTACTTC | CASSQSVERQGAHEQYF
- | TRBD1 | TRBJ1-2 | TRBV5-1 | TGCGCCAGCAGCTTTGGCCAGGGGGACTATGGCTACACCTTC | CASSFGQGDYGYTF
once | TRBD2 | TRBJ2-2 | TRBV13 | TGTGCCAGCAGCTCCCTTAGCGGGAGGAGCACCGGGGAGCTGTTTTTT | CASSSLSGRSTGELFF
- | TRBD2 | TRBJ2-2 | TRBV4-2 | TGTGCCAGCAGCCGCGGAGCGGGGGATGGCGGGGAGCTGTTTTTT | CASSRGAGDGGELFF
- | - | TRBJ1-4 | TRBV18 | TGTGCCAGCTCACCGGTAGGGGCTAATGAAAAACTGTTTTTT | CASSPVGANEKLFF
- | - | TRBJ1-1 | TRBV6-6 | TGTGCCAGCAGCCAGCCGACGGGAGGGGACACTGAAGCTTTCTTT | CASSQPTGGDTEAFF
- | TRBD1 | TRBJ1-2 | TRBV5-1 | TGCGCCAGCAGCCCTTTAGGACAGGGTGATGGCTACACCTTC | CASSPLGQGDGYTF
- | TRBD1 | TRBJ2-2 | TRBV9 | TGTGCCAGCAGCGCGACAGGGGTTACCGGGGAGCTGTTTTTT | CASSATGVTGELFF
- | TRBD1 | TRBJ2-7 | TRBV7-2 | TGTGCCAGCAGCCCCCGGACAGGCCCGCCGGAGTTGCAGTACTTC | CASSPRTGPPELQYF
- | TRBD1 | TRBJ1-5 | TRBV5-8 | TGTGCCAGCAGCCTACAAGCCGGGACAGGGGGCAATCAGCCCCAGCATTTT | CASSLQAGTGGNQPQHF
- | - | TRBJ2-5 | TRBV7-2 | TGTGCCCTTTCTGGGGGGGGCTACCCGGTGGAGCAGTACTTC | CALSGGGYPVEQYF
- | TRBD1 | TRBJ2-7 | TRBV28 | TGTGCCAGCAGTAATCCCCAACAGGGGGGATCCTACGAGCAGTACTTC | CASSNPQQGGSYEQYF
- | - | TRBJ1-5 | TRBV5-8 | TGTGCCAGCAGCGATGGGAGGGGGGGGCAGGGTCAGCCCCAGCATTTT | CASSDGRGGQGQPQHF
- | - | TRBJ2-5 | TRBV10-3 | TGTGCCATCAGTGAGTCCCAGGGACAAGAGACCCAGTACTTC | CAISESQGQETQYF
- | - | TRBJ1-1 | TRBV19 | TGTGCCAGTAGTATTCGGGATGACACTGAAGCTTTCTTT | CASSIRDDTEAFF
- | - | TRBJ1-1 | TRBV5-1 | TGCGCCAGCAGCCTGGATTACTCAGGGCTGACTGAAGCTTTCTTT | CASSLDYSGLTEAFF
- | - | TRBJ2-1 | TRBV7-3 | TGTGCCAGCAGCTTTGCGGCGGCGTCCTACAATGAGCAGTTCTTC | CASSFAAASYNEQFF
- | TRBD1 | TRBJ1-1 | TRBV18 | TGTGCCAGCGTCCTACAGGGGGCTAACACTGAAGCTTTCTTT | CASVLQGANTEAFF
- | TRBD2 | TRBJ2-3 | TRBV18 | TGTGCCAGCTCACCTAAAGCGGGGTCTGGAGATACGCAGTATTTT | CASSPKAGSGDTQYF
- | - | TRBJ1-2 | TRBV5-6 | TGTGCCAGCAGCTTGGCCAAGAGGGAGAGGTTC | CASSLAKRERF
- | - | TRBJ1-6 | TRBV27 | TGTGCCAGCAGTATAAGACAGAATTCACCCCTCCACTTT | CASSIRQNSPLHF
- | - | TRBJ2-1 | TRBV18 | TGTGCCAGCTCCAAAACCGGCAATGAGCAGTTCTTC | CASSKTGNEQFF
- | - | TRBJ2-2 | TRBV18 | TGTGCCAGCTCACAGGACAGCGCAGGGAACACCGGGGAGCTGTTTTTT | CASSQDSAGNTGELFF
- | - | TRBJ2-7 | TRBV5-1 | TGCGCCAGCAGCCCTAGAAACAGGGTCTCCTACGAGCAGTACTTC | CASSPRNRVSYEQYF
- | - | TRBJ1-2 | TRBV11-2 | TGTGCCAGCAGCCCGGGGGGTTCCGGCTACACCTTC | CASSPGGSGYTF
- | TRBD1 | TRBJ1-2 | TRBV6-1 | TGTGCCAGCAGTGAAGTGGGGGGACAGGATGGCTACACCTTC | CASSEVGGQDGYTF
- | - | TRBJ1-1 | TRBV30 | TGTGCCTGGAGTGTGGCCAGATCACTGAACACTGAAGCTTTCTTT | CAWSVARSLNTEAFF
- | - | TRBJ2-5 | TRBV21-1 | TGTGCCAAGAAGCCAGGGCTGGGGGACTGGCGAGAGACCCAGTACTTC | CAKKPGLGDWRETQYF
- | TRBD2 | TRBJ2-1 | TRBV6-5 | TGTGCCAGCAGTTACCGGGGGGGCACAGATGAGCAGTTCTTC | CASSYRGGTDEQFF
- | - | TRBJ1-1 | TRBV30 | TGTGCCTGGAGTCCGGGGGCTGAAGCTTTCTTT | CAWSPGAEAFF
- | TRBD1 | TRBJ2-7 | TRBV5-6 | TGTGCCAGCACTCCTCTGGGGGGACAGGGCCCCTACGAGCAGTACTTC | CASTPLGGQGPYEQYF
- | TRBD2 | TRBJ2-3 | TRBV10-3 | TGTGCCATCACTGGAGGGACTAGCGGGAGCACAGATACGCAGTATTTT | CAITGGTSGSTDTQYF
- | - | TRBJ2-2 | TRBV9 | TGTGCCAGCAGCGTAGCTCCCGGGGGCGGGGAGCTGTTTTTT | CASSVAPGGGELFF
- | TRBD2 | TRBJ2-7 | TRBV5-5 | TGTGCCAGCAGCTTTGGGACTAGCGGTAGCTCCTACGAGCAGTACTTC | CASSFGTSGSSYEQYF
- | TRBD1 | TRBJ2-1 | TRBV19 | TGTGCCAGTAGTAGGGGGACAGGGTCCCATGAGCAGTTCTTC | CASSRGTGSHEQFF
- | TRBD1 | TRBJ2-3 | TRBV5-1 | TGCGCCAGCAGCTCTGACAGGGGGAGCACAGATACGCAGTATTTT | CASSSDRGSTDTQYF